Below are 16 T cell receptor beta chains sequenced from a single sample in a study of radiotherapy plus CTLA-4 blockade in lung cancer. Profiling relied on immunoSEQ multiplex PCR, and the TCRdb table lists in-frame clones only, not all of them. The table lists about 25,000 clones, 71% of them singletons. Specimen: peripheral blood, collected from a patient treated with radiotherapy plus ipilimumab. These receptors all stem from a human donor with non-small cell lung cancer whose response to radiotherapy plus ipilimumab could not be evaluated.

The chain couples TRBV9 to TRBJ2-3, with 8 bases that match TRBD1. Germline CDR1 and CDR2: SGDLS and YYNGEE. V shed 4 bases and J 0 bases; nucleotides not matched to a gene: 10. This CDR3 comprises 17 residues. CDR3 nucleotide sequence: TGTGCCAGCAGCCGATGGACAGGGAGCCTCAGCACAGATACGCAGTATTTT. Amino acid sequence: CASSRWTGSLSTDTQYF.

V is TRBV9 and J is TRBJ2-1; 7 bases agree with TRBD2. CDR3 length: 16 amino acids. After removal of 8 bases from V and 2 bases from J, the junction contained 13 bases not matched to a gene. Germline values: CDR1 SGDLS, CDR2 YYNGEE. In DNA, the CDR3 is TGTGCCAGTGGGATGGAGGGAGGGGCCCCCTACAATGAGCAGTTCTTC. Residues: CASGMEGGAPYNEQFF.

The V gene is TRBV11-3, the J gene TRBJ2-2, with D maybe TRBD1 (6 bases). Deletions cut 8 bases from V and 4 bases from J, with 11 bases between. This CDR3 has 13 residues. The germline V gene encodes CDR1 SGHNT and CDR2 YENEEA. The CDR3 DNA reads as TGTGCCAGCGCGGCAGGGGTCACCGGGGAGCTGTTTTTT. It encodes CASAAGVTGELFF.

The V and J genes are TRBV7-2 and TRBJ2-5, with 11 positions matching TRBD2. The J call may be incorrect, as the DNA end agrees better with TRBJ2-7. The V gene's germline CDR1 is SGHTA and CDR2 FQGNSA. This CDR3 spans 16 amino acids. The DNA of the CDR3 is TGTGCCAGCAGTTTGATAGCGGGAGGGCCGACTGGCGAGCAGTACTTC. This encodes CASSLIAGGPTGEQYF.

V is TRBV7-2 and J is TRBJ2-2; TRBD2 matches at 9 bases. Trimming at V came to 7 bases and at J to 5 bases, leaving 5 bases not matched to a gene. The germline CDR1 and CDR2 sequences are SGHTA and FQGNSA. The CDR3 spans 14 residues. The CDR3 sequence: CASIRLAETGELFF. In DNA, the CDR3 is TGTGCCAGCATACGACTAGCGGAGACCGGGGAGCTGTTTTTT.

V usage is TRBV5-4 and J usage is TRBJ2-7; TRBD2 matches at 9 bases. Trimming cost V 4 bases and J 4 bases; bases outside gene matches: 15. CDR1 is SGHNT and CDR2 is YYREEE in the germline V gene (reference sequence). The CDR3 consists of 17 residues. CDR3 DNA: TGTGCCAGCAGCATAGGGACTAGCCGAGGAGGGGTATACGAGCAGTACTTC. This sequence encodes CASSIGTSRGGVYEQYF. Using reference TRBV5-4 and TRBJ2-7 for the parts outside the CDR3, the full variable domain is ETGVTQSPTHLIKTRGQQVTLRCSSQSGHNTVSWYQQALGQGPQFIFQYYREEENGRGNFPPRFSGLQFPNYSSELNVNALELDDSALYLCASSIGTSRGGVYEQYFGPGTRLTVT.

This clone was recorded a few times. The DNA of the CDR3 is TGTGCCAGCAGCTTAGAGACAGACTATGGCTACACCTTC. Its translation: CASSLETDYGYTF. The rearrangement joins TRBV7-9 to TRBJ1-2; D is perhaps TRBD1 (5 bases). CDR3 length: 13 amino acids. CDR1 SEHNR and CDR2 FQNEAQ come from the germline V gene (reference sequence). The ends were cut back, 1 base at V and 3 bases at J, with 6 bases in the middle.

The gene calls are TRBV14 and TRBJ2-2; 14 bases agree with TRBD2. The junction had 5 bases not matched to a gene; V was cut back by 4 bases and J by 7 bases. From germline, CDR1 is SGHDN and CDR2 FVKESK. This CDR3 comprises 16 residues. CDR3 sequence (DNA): TGTGCCAGCAGCCGAGGGACTAGCGGGAGAGGCGGGGAGCTGTTTTTT. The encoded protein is CASSRGTSGRGGELFF. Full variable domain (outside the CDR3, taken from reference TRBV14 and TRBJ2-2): EAGVTQFPSHSVIEKGQTVTLRCDPISGHDNLYWYRRVMGKEIKFLLHFVKESKQDESGMPNNRFLAERTGGTYSTLKVQPAELEDSGVYFCASSRGTSGRGGELFFGEGSRLTVL.

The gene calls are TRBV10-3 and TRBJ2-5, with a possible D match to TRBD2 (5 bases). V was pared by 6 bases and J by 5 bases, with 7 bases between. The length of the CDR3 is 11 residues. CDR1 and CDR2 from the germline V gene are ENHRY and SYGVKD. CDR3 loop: CAISPGETQYF. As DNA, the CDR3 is TGTGCCATCAGCCCGGGGGAGACCCAGTACTTC.

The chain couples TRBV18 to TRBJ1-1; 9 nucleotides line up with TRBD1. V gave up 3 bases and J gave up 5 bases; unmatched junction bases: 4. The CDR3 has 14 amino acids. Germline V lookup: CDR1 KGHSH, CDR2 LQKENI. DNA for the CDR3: TGTGCCAGCTCACCCCGACAGGGGGGGACTGAAGCTTTCTTT. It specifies CASSPRQGGTEAFF.

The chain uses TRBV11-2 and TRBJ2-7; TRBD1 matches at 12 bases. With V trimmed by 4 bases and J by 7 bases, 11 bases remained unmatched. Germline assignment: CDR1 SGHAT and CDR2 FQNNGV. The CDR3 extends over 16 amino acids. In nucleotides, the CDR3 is TGTGCCAGCAGCTCTCCCTCGGGACAGGGGGCAGGTGAGCAGTACTTC. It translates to CASSSPSGQGAGEQYF.

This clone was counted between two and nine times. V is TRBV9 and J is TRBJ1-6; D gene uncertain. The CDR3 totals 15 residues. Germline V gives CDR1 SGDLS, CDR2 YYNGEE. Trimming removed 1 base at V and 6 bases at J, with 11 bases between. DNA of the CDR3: TGTGCCAGCAGCGTATCCGGACGGGGTAATTCACCCCTCCACTTT. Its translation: CASSVSGRGNSPLHF.

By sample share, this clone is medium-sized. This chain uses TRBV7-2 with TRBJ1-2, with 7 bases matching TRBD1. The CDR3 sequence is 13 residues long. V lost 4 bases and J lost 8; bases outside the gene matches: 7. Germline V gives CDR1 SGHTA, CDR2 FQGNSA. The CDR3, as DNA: TGTGCCAGCAGCTCCGACAGGGCGGTCGGCTACACCTTC. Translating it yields CASSSDRAVGYTF. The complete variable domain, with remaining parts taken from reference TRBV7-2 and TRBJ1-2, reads GAGVSQSPSNKVTEKGKDVELRCDPISGHTALYWYRQSLGQGLEFLIYFQGNSAPDKSGLPSDRFSAERTGGSVSTLTIQRTQQEDSAVYLCASSSDRAVGYTFGSGTRLTVV.

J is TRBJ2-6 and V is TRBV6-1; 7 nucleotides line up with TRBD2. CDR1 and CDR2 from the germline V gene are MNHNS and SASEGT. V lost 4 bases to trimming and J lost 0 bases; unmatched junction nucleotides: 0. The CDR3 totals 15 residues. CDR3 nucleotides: TGTGCCAGCAGTGGGGGGGGCTCTGGGGCCAACGTCCTGACTTTC. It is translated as CASSGGGSGANVLTF.

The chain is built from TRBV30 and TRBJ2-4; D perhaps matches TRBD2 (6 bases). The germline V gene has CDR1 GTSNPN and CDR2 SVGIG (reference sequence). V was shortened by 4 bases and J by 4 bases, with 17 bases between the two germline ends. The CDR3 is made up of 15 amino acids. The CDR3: CAWKRGGEGKNIQYF. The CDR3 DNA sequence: TGTGCCTGGAAGAGGGGCGGGGAAGGGAAAAACATTCAGTACTTC.

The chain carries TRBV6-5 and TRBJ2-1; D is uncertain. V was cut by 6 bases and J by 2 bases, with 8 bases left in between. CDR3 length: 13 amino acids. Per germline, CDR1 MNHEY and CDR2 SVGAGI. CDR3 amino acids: CASRENPYNEQFF. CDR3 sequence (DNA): TGTGCCAGCAGGGAGAACCCCTACAATGAGCAGTTCTTC.